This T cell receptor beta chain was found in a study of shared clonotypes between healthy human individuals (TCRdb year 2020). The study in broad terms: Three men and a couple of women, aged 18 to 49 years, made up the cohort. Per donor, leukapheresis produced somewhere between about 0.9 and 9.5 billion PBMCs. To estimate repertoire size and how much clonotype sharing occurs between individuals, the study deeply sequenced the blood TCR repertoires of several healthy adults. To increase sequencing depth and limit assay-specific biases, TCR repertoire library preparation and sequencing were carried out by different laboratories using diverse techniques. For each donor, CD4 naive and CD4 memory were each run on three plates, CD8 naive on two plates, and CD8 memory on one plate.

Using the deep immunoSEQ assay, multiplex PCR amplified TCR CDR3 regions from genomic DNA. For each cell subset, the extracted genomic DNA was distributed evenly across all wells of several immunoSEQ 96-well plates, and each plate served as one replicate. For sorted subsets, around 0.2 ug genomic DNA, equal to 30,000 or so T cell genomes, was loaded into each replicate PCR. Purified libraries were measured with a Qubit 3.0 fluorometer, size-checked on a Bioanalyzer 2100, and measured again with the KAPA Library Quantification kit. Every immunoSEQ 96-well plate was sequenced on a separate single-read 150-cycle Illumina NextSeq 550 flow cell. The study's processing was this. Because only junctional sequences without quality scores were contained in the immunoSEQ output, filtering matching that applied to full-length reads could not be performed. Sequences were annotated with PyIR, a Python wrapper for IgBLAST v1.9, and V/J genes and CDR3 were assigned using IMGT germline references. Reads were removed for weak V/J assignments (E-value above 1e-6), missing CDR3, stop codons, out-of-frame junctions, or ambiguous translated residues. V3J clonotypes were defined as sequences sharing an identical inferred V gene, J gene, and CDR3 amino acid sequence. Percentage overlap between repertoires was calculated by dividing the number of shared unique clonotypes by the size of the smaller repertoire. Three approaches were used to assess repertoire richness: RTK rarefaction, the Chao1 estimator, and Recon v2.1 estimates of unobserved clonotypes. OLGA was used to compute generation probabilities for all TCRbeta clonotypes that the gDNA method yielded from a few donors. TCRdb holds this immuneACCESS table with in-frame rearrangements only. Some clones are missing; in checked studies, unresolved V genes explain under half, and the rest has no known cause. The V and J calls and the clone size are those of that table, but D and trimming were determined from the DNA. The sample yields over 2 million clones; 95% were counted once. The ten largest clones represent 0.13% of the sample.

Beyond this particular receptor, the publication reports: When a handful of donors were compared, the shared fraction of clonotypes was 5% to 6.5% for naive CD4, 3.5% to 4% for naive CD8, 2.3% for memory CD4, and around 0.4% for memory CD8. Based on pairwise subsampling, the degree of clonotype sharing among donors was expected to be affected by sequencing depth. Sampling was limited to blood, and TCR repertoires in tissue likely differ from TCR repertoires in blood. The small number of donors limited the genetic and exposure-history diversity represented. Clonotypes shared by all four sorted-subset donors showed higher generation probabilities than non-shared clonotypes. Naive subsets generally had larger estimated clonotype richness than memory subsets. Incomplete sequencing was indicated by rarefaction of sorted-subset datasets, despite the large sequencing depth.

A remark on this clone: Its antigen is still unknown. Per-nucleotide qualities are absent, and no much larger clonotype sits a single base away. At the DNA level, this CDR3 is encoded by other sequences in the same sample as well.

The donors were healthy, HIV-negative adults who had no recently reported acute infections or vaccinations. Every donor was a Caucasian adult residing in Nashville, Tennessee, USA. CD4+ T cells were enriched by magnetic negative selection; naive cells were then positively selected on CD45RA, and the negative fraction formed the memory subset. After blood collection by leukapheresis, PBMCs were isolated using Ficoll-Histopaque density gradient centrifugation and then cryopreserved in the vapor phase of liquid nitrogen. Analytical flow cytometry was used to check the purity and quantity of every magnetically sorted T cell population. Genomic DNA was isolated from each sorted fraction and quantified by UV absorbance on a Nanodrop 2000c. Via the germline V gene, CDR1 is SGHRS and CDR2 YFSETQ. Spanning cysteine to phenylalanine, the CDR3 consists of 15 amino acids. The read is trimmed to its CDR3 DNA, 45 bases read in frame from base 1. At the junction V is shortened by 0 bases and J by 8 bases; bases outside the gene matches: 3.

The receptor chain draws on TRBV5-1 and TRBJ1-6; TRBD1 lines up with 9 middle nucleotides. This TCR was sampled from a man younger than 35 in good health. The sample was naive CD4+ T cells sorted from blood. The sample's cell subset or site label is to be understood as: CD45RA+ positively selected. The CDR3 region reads CASSLGDRVDSPLHF. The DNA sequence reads TGCGCCAGCAGCTTGGGGGACAGGGTTGATTCACCCCTCCACTTT.